This TCR beta chain was retrieved from a study of CD8 T cells in ankylosing spondylitis. Libraries for TCR beta were made by quantitative 5'-RACE with molecular barcodes. In TCRdb, the 5' RACE reads were re-called with MiXCR into one record per CDR3 protein. There are 150,000 to 200,000 distinct CDR3 sequences in the sample; 10% to 15% occur only once, and more than 9.5% lies in the top ten. This CDR3 spans 14 amino acids. The J segment lost 3 bases and the V segment lost 7 bases, leaving 7 bases of the junction unmatched. This clonotype was found many times. Its specificity is unknown. The study, taken as a whole, reports: Ankylosing spondylitis blood appeared to carry a characteristic TCR beta motif of eight or nine highly homologous variants.

The chain couples TRBV12-3 or TRBV12-4 to TRBJ2-3; 7 positions agree with TRBD1. The sequence was collected from a female donor with ankylosing spondylitis or in good health (not recorded which). The sample taken for sequencing was blood, either unsorted or a sorted T cell fraction (not recorded which). DNA for the CDR3: TGTGCCAGCAACTACAGGGGCCGAACAGATACGCAGTATTTT. It translates to CASNYRGRTDTQYF.